A selection of T cell receptor beta chains follows, all from one sample in a study of T-cell memory formation after mild COVID-19. TCRdb re-called the 5' RACE reads with MiXCR, one entry per CDR3 protein. The table lists 380,000 or so distinct CDR3 sequences, about an eighth of them singletons. The sequenced sample consisted of PBMCs or a T cell subset sorted from them (not recorded which). The receptors here all came from a man aged 18 to 30 who had mild COVID-19 (a few samples of this study predate the infection). Cell type and time point are not known. Each CDR3 is given with its conserved first and last residue. The D gene is left open where the match is weak. Some rows have no size entry. The others give once, few or many, or a class for an expanded clone.

j_gene	v_gene	abundance	d_gene	CDR3nt	CDR3aa
TRBJ1-5	TRBV7-9	-	-	TGTGCCAGCAGCTTAACGGGTCAGCGTCAGCCCCAGCATTTT	CASSLTGQRQPQHF
TRBJ1-1	TRBV4-3	few	-	TGCGCCAGCAGCCAAGATATTCTGGAGGGGTTGAGCACTGAAGCTTTCTTT	CASSQDILEGLSTEAFF
TRBJ2-5	TRBV7-2	few	-	TGTGCCAGCAGCCGCAGGGTAGGGCAAGAGACCCAGTACTTC	CASSRRVGQETQYF
TRBJ1-2	TRBV6-6	-	-	TGTGCCAGCAGCAGTCACCTGGGCTATGGCTACACCTTC	CASSSHLGYGYTF
TRBJ1-1	TRBV5-1	few	TRBD1	TGCGCCAGCAGCTCGACAGGGGTCCACACTGAAGCTTTCTTT	CASSSTGVHTEAFF
TRBJ2-3	TRBV24-1	-	-	TGTGCCACCAGTGACACAACTGAGGCCGATACGCAGTATTTT	CATSDTTEADTQYF
TRBJ2-3	TRBV5-1	-	-	TGCGCCAGCAGCGATGACGTCGGGGCGCGCACAGATACGCAGTATTTT	CASSDDVGARTDTQYF
TRBJ2-3	TRBV18	-	TRBD2	TGTGCCAGCTCACCAACGGCTAGCGGGATCCGCACAGATACGCAGTATTTT	CASSPTASGIRTDTQYF
TRBJ2-7	TRBV5-8	few	-	TGTGCCAGCAGCCTGAAGGGAAGCTCCTACGAGCAGTACTTC	CASSLKGSSYEQYF
TRBJ2-3	TRBV6-1	-	TRBD2	TGTGCCAGCAGTGAAACCCCGACACTAGCGGGGGGCACAGATACGCAGTATTTT	CASSETPTLAGGTDTQYF
TRBJ1-1	TRBV20-1	few	-	TGCAGTGCTAGAGATTTCGGGGAGAACACTGAAGCTTTCTTT	CSARDFGENTEAFF
TRBJ2-3	TRBV20-1	-	TRBD2	TGCAGTGCTAGACGGCTAGCGGGAGGCACGGCAGATACGCAGTATTTT	CSARRLAGGTADTQYF
TRBJ2-1	TRBV7-9	-	TRBD2	TGTGCCAGCAGCTTAGCAACCCTAGCGGGAGAGCAGTTCTTC	CASSLATLAGEQFF
TRBJ2-3	TRBV7-2	-	TRBD1	TGTGCCAGCAGCTTAGTGGGACAGCGCACAGATACGCAGTATTTT	CASSLVGQRTDTQYF
TRBJ2-5	TRBV5-4	-	-	TGTGCCAGCAGCTCGGTCGGGGAAGAGACCCAGTACTTC	CASSSVGEETQYF
TRBJ1-2	TRBV29-1	-	-	TGCATTACACAGGAGGGTTATGGCTACACCTTC	CITQEGYGYTF
TRBJ2-1	TRBV5-1	few	-	TGCGCCAGCAGCTCGAGCGGGCCCTCCTACAATGAGCAGTTCTTC	CASSSSGPSYNEQFF
TRBJ2-5	TRBV5-1	-	-	TGCGCCAGCTCAGGGGACCCGGCGGTTGAGACCCAGTACTTC	CASSGDPAVETQYF
TRBJ2-3	TRBV7-3	-	TRBD2	TGTGCCAGCAGCCAAACGGGGCTAGCGGGGGGCACAGATACGCAGTATTTT	CASSQTGLAGGTDTQYF
TRBJ1-5	TRBV6-1	-	TRBD1	TGTGCCAGCAGTGAAGAGGGGACAGATTATAGCAATCAGCCCCAGCATTTT	CASSEEGTDYSNQPQHF
TRBJ2-3	TRBV5-1	-	-	TGCGCCAGCAGCTCGGGGAGTATCACAGATACGCAGTATTTT	CASSSGSITDTQYF
TRBJ2-4	TRBV2	few	-	TGTGCCAGCAGTGAACCGGGGACCATCGACGGCATTCAGTACTTC	CASSEPGTIDGIQYF
TRBJ1-2	TRBV9	few	-	TGTGCCAGCAGCGTAAACTATGGCTACACCTTC	CASSVNYGYTF
TRBJ2-2	TRBV24-1	few	-	TGTGCCACCAGTGATTCACCGGGCAAGGGGAAACCCGGGGAGCTGTTTTTT	CATSDSPGKGKPGELFF
TRBJ2-3	TRBV5-6	-	-	TGTGCCAGGGCGAGAGGACCCGGCGATACGCAGTATTTT	CARARGPGDTQYF
TRBJ2-3	TRBV20-1	-	TRBD2	TGCAGTGCTCCGCGGCCGGGGACTAGCAGTCATACGCAGTATTTT	CSAPRPGTSSHTQYF
TRBJ1-4	TRBV4-3	many	TRBD1	TGCGCCAGCAGCCAGGGACAGGGAGGAACCCAAAATGAAAAACTGTTTTTT	CASSQGQGGTQNEKLFF
TRBJ1-5	TRBV18	-	-	TGTGCCAGCTCACCAAGGGGAGGGTCCGAAGCCGGGGAGCCCCAGCATTTT	CASSPRGGSEAGEPQHF
TRBJ2-1	TRBV19	-	-	TGTGCCAGTAGAGGGGGACTCAGCTCCTACAATGAGCATTTCTTC	CASRGGLSSYNEHFF
TRBJ2-2	TRBV6-1	-	-	TGTGCCAGCAACTCCGAGGTCGGCGGGGAGCTGTTTTTT	CASNSEVGGELFF
TRBJ1-6	TRBV25-1	-	-	TGTGCCAGCAGTGAGTCCCGCAGGGCAGGGGCAAATTCACCCCTCCACTTT	CASSESRRAGANSPLHF
TRBJ1-2	TRBV19	-	-	TGTGCCAGTAGTATGCGGACGAATAACTATGGCTACACCTTC	CASSMRTNNYGYTF
TRBJ1-2	TRBV7-8	few	-	TGTGCCAGCAGCTTATTTGCCGGGCTTGGTGGCTACACCTTC	CASSLFAGLGGYTF
TRBJ2-3	TRBV30	few	-	TGTGCCTGGAGTGTAAGGGGGGGCGCCACAGATACGCAGTATTTT	CAWSVRGGATDTQYF
TRBJ1-4	TRBV15	-	-	TGTGCCACCAGCAGAGATGTCGAAAAACTGTTTTTT	CATSRDVEKLFF
TRBJ2-7	TRBV6-1	few	TRBD1	TGTGCCAGCAGTGCTGAGAGAGGGGGCCCCTACGAGCAGTACTTC	CASSAERGGPYEQYF
TRBJ2-5	TRBV7-9	-	-	TGTGCCAGCAGTCAATTAGAGACCCAGTACTTC	CASSQLETQYF
TRBJ2-5	TRBV5-6	many	-	TGTGCCAGCAGCTTAGGGCAAGAGACCCAGTACTTC	CASSLGQETQYF
TRBJ1-4	TRBV10-3	-	TRBD1	TGTGCCATCAGCTCCGGGACAGGGCTCCCTTCGAGTGAAAAACTGTTTTTT	CAISSGTGLPSSEKLFF
TRBJ2-1	TRBV4-3	many	-	TGCGCCAGCAGCCATGATGCGAAATATGAGCAGTTCTTC	CASSHDAKYEQFF
TRBJ2-4	TRBV18	few	TRBD1	TGTGCCAGCTCACTAAATGGGGGACAGGGGAACATTCAGTACTTC	CASSLNGGQGNIQYF
TRBJ1-6	TRBV6-5	-	-	TGTGCCAGCAGAAGGGGACCGAACCATTCACCCCTCCCCTTT	CASRRGPNHSPLPF
TRBJ1-5	TRBV12-3/TRBV12-4	few	-	TGTGCCAGCAACGCGGCGGGTCAGCCCCAGCATTTT	CASNAAGQPQHF
TRBJ2-5	TRBV10-3	few	TRBD2	TGTGCCATCAGTTCCGGGGGGGCCAGGGAGACCCAGTACTTC	CAISSGGARETQYF
TRBJ2-5	TRBV2	few	-	TGTGCCAGCCTTCTTTCGTACCAAGAGACCCAGTACTTC	CASLLSYQETQYF
TRBJ2-2	TRBV3-1	many	-	TGTGCCAGCAGCCAAAGCGTCACCGGGGAGCTGTTTTTT	CASSQSVTGELFF